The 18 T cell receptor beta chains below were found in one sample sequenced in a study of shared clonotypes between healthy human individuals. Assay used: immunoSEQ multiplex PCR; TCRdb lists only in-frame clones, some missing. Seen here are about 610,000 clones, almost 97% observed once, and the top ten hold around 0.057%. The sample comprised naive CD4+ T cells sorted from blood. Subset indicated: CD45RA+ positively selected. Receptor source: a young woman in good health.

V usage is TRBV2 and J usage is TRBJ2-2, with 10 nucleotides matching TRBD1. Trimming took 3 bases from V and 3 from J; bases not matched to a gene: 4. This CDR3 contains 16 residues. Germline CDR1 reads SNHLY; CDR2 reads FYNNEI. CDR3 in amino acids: CASSDAGTGDTGELFF. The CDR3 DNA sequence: TGTGCCAGCAGTGATGCCGGGACAGGGGACACCGGGGAGCTGTTTTTT.

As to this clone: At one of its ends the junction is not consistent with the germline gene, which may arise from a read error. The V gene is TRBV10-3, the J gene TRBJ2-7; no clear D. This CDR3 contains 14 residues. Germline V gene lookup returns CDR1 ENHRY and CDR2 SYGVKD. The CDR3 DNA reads TGTGCCATCAGTGATTCCAGGACCTCCAACGAGCAGTACTTC. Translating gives CAISDSRTSNEQYF.

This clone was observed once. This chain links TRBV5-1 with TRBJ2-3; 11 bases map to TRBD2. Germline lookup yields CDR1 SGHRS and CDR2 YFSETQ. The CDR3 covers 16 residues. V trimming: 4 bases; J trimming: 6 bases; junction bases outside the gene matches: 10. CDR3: CASSQLAGESWDTQYF. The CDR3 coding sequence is TGCGCCAGCAGCCAACTAGCGGGAGAGTCCTGGGATACGCAGTATTTT.

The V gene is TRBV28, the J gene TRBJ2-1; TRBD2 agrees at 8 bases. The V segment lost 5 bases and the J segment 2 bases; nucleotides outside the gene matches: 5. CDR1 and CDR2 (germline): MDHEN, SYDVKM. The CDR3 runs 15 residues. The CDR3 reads CASSQGLGPYNEQFF. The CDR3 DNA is TGTGCCAGCAGTCAGGGACTAGGCCCCTACAATGAGCAGTTCTTC.

Here the CDR3 reads CASSPPGLGNEQFF. In DNA form, the CDR3 reads TGTGCCAGCTCACCGCCGGGACTAGGCAATGAGCAGTTCTTC. The chain recombines TRBV18 with TRBJ2-1, with 8 nucleotides matching TRBD2. Trimming took 3 bases from V and 6 from J; bases not matched to a gene: 4. CDR1 and CDR2 (germline): KGHSH, LQKENI. This CDR3 comprises 14 residues.

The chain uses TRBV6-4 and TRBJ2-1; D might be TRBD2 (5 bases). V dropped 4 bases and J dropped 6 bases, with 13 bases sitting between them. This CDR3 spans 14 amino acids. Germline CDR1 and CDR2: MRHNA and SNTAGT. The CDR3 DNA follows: TGTGCCAGCAGTGCCGACTTGGACTCCAATGAGCAGTTCTTC. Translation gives CASSADLDSNEQFF.

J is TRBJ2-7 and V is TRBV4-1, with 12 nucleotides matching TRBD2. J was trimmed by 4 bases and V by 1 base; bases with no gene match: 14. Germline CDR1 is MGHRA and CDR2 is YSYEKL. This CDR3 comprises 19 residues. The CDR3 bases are TGCGCCAGCAGCCAAGGACTAGCGGGAGCCAAAATAAGGGGTTACGAGCAGTACTTC. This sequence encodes CASSQGLAGAKIRGYEQYF.

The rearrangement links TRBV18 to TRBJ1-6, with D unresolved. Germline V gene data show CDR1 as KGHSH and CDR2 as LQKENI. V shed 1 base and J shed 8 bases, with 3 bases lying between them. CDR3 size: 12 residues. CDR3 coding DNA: TGTGCCAGCTCACCACGCGATTCACCCCTCCACTTT. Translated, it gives CASSPRDSPLHF.

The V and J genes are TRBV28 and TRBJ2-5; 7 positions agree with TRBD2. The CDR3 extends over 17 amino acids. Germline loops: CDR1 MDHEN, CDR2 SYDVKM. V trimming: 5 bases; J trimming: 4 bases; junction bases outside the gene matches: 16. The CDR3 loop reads CASSGRWAGEGGETQYF. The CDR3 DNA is TGTGCCAGCAGTGGCCGCTGGGCGGGAGAAGGCGGAGAGACCCAGTACTTC.

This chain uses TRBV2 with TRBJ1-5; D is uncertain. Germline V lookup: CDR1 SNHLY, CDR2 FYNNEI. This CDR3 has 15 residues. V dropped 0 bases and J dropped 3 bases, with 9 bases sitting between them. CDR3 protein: CASSEAPKANQPQHF. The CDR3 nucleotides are TGTGCCAGCAGTGAAGCGCCCAAGGCCAATCAGCCCCAGCATTTT.

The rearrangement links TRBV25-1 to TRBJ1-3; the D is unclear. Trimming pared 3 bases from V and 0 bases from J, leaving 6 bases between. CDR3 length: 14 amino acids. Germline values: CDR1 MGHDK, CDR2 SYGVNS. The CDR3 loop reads CASSEGGSGNTIYF. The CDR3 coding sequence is TGTGCCAGCAGTGAGGGTGGCTCTGGAAACACCATATATTTT.

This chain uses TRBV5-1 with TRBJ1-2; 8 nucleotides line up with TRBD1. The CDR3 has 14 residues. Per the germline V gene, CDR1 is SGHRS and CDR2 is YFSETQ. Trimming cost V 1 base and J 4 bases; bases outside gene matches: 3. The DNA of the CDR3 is TGCGCCAGCAGCTTGCAGGGGGCCGCCTATGGCTACACCTTC. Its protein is CASSLQGAAYGYTF.

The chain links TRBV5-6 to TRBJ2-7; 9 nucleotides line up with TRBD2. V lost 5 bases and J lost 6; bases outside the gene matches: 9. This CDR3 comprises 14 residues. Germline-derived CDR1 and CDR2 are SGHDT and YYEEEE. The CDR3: CASRGAGGPREQYF. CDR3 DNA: TGTGCCAGCAGGGGCGCGGGAGGGCCGCGCGAGCAGTACTTC.

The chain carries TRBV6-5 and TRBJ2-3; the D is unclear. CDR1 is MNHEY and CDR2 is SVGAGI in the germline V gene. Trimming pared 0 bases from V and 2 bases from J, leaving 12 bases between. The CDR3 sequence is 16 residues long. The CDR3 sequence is CASSYSIVGLTDTQYF. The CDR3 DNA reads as TGTGCCAGCAGTTACTCGATTGTTGGCCTCACAGATACGCAGTATTTT.

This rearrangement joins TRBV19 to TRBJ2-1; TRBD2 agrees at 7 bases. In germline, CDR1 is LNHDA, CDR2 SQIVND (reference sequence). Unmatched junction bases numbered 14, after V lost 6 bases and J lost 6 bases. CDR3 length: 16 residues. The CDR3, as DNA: TGTGCCAGTAGGCCCCAACCCCTGGGACTACTCAATGAGCAGTTCTTC. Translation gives CASRPQPLGLLNEQFF.

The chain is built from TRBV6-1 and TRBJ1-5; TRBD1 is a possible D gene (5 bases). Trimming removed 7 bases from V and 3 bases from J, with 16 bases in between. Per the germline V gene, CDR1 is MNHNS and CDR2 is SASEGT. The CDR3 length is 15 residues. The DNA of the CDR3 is TGTGCCAGCACCGAGACCAGGACACTCAATCAGCCCCAGCATTTT. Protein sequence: CASTETRTLNQPQHF.

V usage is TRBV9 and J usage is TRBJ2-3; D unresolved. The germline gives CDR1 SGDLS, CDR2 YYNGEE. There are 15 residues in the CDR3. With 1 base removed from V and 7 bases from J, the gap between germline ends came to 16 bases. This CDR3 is CASSVNPGRANTQYF. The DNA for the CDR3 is TGTGCCAGCAGCGTAAACCCCGGTCGGGCAAATACGCAGTATTTT.

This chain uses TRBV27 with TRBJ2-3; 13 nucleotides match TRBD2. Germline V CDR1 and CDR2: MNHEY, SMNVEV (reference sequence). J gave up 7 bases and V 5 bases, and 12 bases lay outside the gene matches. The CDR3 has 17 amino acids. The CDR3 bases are TGTGCCAGCAGTCCCCGACTAGCGGGAGGATCCTTGAATACGCAGTATTTT. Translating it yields CASSPRLAGGSLNTQYF.